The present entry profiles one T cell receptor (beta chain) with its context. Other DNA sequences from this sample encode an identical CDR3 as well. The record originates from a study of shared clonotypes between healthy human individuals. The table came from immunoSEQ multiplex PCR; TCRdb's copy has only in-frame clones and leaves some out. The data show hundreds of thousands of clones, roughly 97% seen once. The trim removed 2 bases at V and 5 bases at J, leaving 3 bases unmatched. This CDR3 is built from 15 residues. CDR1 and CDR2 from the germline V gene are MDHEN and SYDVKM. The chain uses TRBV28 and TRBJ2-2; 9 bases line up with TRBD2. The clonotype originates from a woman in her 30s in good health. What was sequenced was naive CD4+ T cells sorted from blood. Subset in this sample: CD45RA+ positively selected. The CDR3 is CASSLGLAGTGELFF. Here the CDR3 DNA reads TGTGCCAGCAGTTTAGGCCTAGCGGGAACCGGGGAGCTGTTTTTT.